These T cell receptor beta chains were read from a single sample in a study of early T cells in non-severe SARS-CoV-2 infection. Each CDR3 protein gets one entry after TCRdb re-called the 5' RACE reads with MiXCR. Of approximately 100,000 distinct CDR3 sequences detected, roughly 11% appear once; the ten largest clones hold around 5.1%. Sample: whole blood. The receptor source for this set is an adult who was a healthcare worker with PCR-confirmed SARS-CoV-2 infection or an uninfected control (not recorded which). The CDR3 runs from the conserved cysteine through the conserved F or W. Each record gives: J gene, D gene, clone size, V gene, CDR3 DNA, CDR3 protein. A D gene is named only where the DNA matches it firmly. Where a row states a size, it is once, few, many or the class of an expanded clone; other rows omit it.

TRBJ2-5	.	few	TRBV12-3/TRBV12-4	TGTGCCAGCAGTTTTCAGCTAGGGGTTGGGGAGACCCAGTACTTC	CASSFQLGVGETQYF
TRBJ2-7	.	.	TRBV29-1	TGCAGCGTTGTGGAATCAGCGTGGGGCGGGGAGCAGTACTTC	CSVVESAWGGEQYF
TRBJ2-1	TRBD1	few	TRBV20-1	TGCAGTGCTAGGGGACAGTCCTACAATGAGCAGTTCTTC	CSARGQSYNEQFF
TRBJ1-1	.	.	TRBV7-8	TGTGCCAGCAGCTTAGGTGGGGGAAAGAACACTGAAGCTTTCTTT	CASSLGGGKNTEAFF
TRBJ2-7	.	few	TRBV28	TGTGCCAGCAGTTCCGTCGGGACGGCGGGGGAGCAGTACTTC	CASSSVGTAGEQYF
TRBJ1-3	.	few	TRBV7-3	TGTGCCAGCAGCTTAGGGGCAAATCCTTCTGGAAACACCATATATTTT	CASSLGANPSGNTIYF
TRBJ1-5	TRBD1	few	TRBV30	TGTGCCTGGAGTTGGGACAGCCTCAATCAGCCCCAGCATTTT	CAWSWDSLNQPQHF
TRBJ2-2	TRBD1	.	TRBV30	TGTGCCTGGAGTGTCACGACAGGGGACACCGGGGAGCTGTTTTTT	CAWSVTTGDTGELFF
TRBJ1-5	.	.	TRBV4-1	TGCGCCAGCAGCCAAGATAGGAGTAGTCAGCCCCAGCATTTT	CASSQDRSSQPQHF
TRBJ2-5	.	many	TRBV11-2	TGTGCCAGCAGCTCCCAGGGCGGCTTTCAAGAGACCCAGTACTTC	CASSSQGGFQETQYF
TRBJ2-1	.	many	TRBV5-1	TGCGCCAGCAGCGAACCCTACAATGAGCAGTTCTTC	CASSEPYNEQFF
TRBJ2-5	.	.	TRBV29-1	TGCAGCGGACAAAATGCCCCGGAGACCCAGTACTTC	CSGQNAPETQYF
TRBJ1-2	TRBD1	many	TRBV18	TGTGCCAGCTCACCGCCGCGGGACAGGGAAGCTAACTATGGCTACACCTTC	CASSPPRDREANYGYTF
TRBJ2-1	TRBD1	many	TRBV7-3	TGTGCCAGCAGCTCTGGACAGGGTACATACAATGAGCAGTTCTTC	CASSSGQGTYNEQFF
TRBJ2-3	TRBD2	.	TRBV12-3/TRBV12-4	TGTGCCAGCAGTCTTGGGGGACTAGCGACAGATACGCAGTATTTT	CASSLGGLATDTQYF
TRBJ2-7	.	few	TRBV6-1	TGTGCCAGCAGTGAAGCGTTGCGGGATGAGCAGTACTTC	CASSEALRDEQYF
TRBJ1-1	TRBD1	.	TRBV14	TGTGCCAGCAGCCAAGAGCCAGGGGGGTACACTGAAGCTTTCTTT	CASSQEPGGYTEAFF
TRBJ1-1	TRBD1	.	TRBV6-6	TGTGCCAGCAGTACTTCCGGGACAGGGCTCACTGAAGCTTTCTTT	CASSTSGTGLTEAFF
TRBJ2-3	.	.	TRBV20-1	TGCAGTGCTAGATACGGGTACACAGATACGCAGTATTTT	CSARYGYTDTQYF
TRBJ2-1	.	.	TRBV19	TGTGCCAGTAGTATGGACCAAGGGAGACTCAGGAATGAGCAGTTCTTC	CASSMDQGRLRNEQFF
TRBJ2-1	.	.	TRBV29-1	TGCAGCGTTATAGCCCTAGCCTACAATGAGCAGTTCTTC	CSVIALAYNEQFF
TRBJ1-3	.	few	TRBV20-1	TGCAGTACCAGAGGGACCTCTGGAAACACCATATATTTT	CSTRGTSGNTIYF
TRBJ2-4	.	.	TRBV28	TGTGCCAGCAGTCCTCTTTTGGCAGACAAAAACATTCAGTACTTC	CASSPLLADKNIQYF
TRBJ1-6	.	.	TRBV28	TGTGCCAGCAGTTTAGGGGTTCGATCACCCCTCCACTTT	CASSLGVRSPLHF
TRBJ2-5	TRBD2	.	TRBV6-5	TGTGCCAGCAGTCCCCGCGGGGGGCCCAGAGGAGAGACCCAGTACTTC	CASSPRGGPRGETQYF
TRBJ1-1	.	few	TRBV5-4	TGTGCCAGCAGCTTGAGGCGGGGGAACACTGAAGCTTTCTTT	CASSLRRGNTEAFF